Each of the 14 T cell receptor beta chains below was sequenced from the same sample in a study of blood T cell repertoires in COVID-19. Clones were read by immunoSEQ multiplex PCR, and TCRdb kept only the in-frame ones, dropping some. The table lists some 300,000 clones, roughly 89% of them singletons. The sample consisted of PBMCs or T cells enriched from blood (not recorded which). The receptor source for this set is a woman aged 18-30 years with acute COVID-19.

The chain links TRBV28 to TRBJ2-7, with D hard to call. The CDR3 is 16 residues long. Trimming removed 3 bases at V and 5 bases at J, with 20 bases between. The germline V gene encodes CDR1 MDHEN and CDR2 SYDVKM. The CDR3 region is CASSFRATSLFHEQYF. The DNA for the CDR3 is TGTGCCAGCAGTTTCCGCGCGACAAGTCTCTTTCACGAGCAGTACTTC.

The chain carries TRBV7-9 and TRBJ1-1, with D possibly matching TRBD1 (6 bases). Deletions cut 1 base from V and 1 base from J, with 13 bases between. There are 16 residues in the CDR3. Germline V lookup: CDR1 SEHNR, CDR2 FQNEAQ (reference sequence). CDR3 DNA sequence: TGTGCCAGCAGCTTAGGGGGCAGGGGCCCGAACACTGAAGCTTTCTTT. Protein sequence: CASSLGGRGPNTEAFF.

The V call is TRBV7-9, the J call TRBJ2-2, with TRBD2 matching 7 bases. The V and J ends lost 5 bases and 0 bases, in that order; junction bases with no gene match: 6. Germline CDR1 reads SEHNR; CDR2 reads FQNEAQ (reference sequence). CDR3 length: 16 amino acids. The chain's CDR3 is CASSPRLAANTGELFF. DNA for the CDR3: TGTGCCAGCAGCCCACGTCTAGCGGCGAACACCGGGGAGCTGTTTTTT.

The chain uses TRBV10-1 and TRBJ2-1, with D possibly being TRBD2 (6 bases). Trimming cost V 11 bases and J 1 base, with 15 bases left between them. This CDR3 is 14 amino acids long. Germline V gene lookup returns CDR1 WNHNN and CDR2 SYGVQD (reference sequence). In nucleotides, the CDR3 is TGCGCCGGTAAAGAGGAGGGATCCTACAATGAGCAGTTCTTC. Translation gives CAGKEEGSYNEQFF.

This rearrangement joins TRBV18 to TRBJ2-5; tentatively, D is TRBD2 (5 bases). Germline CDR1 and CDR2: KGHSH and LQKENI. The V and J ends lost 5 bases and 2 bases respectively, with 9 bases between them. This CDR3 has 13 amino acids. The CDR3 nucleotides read TGTGCCAGCTCAGAGGGTTCACAAGAGACCCAGTACTTC. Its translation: CASSEGSQETQYF.

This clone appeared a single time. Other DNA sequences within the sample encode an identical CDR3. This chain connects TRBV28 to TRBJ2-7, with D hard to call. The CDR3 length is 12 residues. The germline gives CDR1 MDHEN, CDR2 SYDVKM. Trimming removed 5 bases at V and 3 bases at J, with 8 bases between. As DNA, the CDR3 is TGTGCCAGCAGTCCCCCGTACTACGAGCAGTACTTC. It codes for CASSPPYYEQYF.

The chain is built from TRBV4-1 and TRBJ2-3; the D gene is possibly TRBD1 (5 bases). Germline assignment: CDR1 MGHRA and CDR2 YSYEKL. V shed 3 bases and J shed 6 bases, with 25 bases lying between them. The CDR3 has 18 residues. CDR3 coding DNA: TGCGCCAGCAGCCAGGGTATTCCCCACGCAGGGCCGACGGATACGCAGTATTTT. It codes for CASSQGIPHAGPTDTQYF.

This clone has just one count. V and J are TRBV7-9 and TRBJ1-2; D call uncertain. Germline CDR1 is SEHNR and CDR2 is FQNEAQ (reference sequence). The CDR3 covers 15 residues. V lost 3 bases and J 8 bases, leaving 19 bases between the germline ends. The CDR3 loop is CASSFDPGGSWGYTF. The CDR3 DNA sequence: TGTGCCAGCAGCTTCGACCCCGGCGGCTCCTGGGGCTACACCTTC. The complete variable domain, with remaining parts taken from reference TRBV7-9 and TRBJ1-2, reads DTGVSQNPRHKITKRGQNVTFRCDPISEHNRLYWYRQTLGQGPEFLTYFQNEAQLEKSRLLSDRFSAERPKGSFSTLEIQRTEQGDSAMYLCASSFDPGGSWGYTFGSGTRLTVV.

In DNA, the CDR3 is TGTGCCAGCAGTTCTCCGGGACAGGGGGCTGGCGAGCAGTACTTC. It is translated as CASSSPGQGAGEQYF. This sequence joins TRBV28 and TRBJ2-7; 12 nucleotides line up with TRBD1. Germline CDR1 is MDHEN and CDR2 is SYDVKM. The trim removed 4 bases at V and 6 bases at J, leaving 7 bases unmatched. CDR3 length: 15 residues. Filled out from reference TRBV28 and TRBJ2-7, the complete variable domain reads DVKVTQSSRYLVKRTGEKVFLECVQDMDHENMFWYRQDPGLGLRLIYFSYDVKMKEKGDIPEGYSVSREKKERFSLILESASTNQTSMYLCASSSPGQGAGEQYFGPGTRLTVT.

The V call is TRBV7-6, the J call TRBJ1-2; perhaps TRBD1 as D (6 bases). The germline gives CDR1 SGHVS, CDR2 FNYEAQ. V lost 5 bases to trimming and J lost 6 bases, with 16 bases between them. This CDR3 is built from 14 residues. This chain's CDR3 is CASSPITGMDGYTF. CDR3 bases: TGTGCCAGCAGCCCTATCACAGGGATGGATGGCTACACCTTC.

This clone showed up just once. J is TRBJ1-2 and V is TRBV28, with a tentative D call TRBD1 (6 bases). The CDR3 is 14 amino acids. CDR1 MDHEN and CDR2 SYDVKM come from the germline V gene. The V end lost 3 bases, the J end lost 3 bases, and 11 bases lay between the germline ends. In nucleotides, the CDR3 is TGTGCCAGCAGTTTGGGCAGGGGATACTATGGCTACACCTTC. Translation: CASSLGRGYYGYTF.

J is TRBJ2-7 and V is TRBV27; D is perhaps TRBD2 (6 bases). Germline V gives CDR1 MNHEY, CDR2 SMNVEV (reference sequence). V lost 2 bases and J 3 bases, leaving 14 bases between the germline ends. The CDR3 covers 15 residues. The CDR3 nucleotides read TGTGCCAGCAGTTTAGGGAGATTGGGGGGCTACGAGCAGTACTTC. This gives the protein CASSLGRLGGYEQYF.

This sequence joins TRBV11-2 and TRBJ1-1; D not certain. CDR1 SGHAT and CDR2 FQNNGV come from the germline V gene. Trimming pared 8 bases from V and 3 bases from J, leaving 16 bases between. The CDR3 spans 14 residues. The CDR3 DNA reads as TGTGCCAGCGGGTTAAGGAGGAGGGACACTGAAGCTTTCTTT. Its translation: CASGLRRRDTEAFF.

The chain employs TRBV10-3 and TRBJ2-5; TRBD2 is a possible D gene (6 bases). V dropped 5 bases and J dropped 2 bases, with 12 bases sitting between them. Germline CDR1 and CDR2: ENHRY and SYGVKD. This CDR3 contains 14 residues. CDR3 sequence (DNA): TGTGCCATCAGTCCCCGGGGGAGTCAAGAGACCCAGTACTTC. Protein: CAISPRGSQETQYF.